The 21 T cell receptor beta chains below all came from one sample that was sequenced in a study of persistence of HIV-infected CD4 T cells (dated by TCRdb to 2020 to 2022). Their antigens remain unidentified. The treatment or condition label for this specimen denotes: suppressive antiretroviral therapy. As a nonspecific positive control representing the CD4+ T cell repertoire, cells were stimulated with anti-CD3/anti-CD28 magnetic beads. Sorting of responding CD4+ T cells was based on upregulation of both CD40 ligand and CD69. The immunoSEQ hsTCRB assay version 4 in survey mode was used to sequence TCRbeta repertoires from genomic DNA. In its TCRdb copy, this immuneACCESS table keeps in-frame sequences only and misses some clones. Where compared with another copy, unresolved V genes explain less than half of these, and the others have no known cause. The table for this sample lists about 47,000 clones; approximately 90% of them were counted only once. Approximately 2% of the sample is held by the ten biggest clonotypes.

The sequencing here drew on CD4+ T cells sorted from PBMCs after roughly 18-hour stimulation, taken from a patient who received antiretroviral therapy. What this sample's cell subset or site label stands for: CD40L+CD69+ CD4 T cells responding to anti-CD3/anti-CD28 beads, representing the overall repertoire. The receptors were gathered from an adult man with HIV who was CMV-seropositive.

This CDR3 reads CASSVSYSGGHHNEQFF. The CDR3, as DNA: TGTGCCAGCAGCGTTTCCTATAGCGGGGGCCACCACAATGAGCAGTTCTTC. This chain connects TRBV9 to TRBJ2-1; TRBD2 agrees at 9 bases. The junction had 11 bases not matched to a gene; V was cut back by 2 bases and J by 5 bases. CDR1 is SGDLS and CDR2 is YYNGEE in the germline V gene. This CDR3 contains 17 residues.

This clone occurred a few times. This chain links TRBV29-1 with TRBJ1-1; TRBD1 might be the D (6 bases). Trimming cost V 4 bases and J 6 bases, with 18 bases left between them. The CDR3 is 14 residues long. The germline V gene encodes CDR1 SQVTM and CDR2 ANQGSEA. CDR3 sequence (DNA): TGCAGCGTTGTCCTACTGACAGGAGAATCTGAAGCTTTCTTT. It yields the protein CSVVLLTGESEAFF.

CDR3 DNA: TGTGCCAGCAGTTTTATTAGCGGGGGGCCCGGGGATACGCAGTATTTT. Its translation: CASSFISGGPGDTQYF. The chain is built from TRBV27 and TRBJ2-3; TRBD2 agrees at 10 bases. J was trimmed by 6 bases and V by 3 bases; bases with no gene match: 9. This CDR3 has 16 amino acids. Germline loops: CDR1 MNHEY, CDR2 SMNVEV (reference sequence).

V gene TRBV7-3 combines with J gene TRBJ2-7; D is perhaps TRBD2 (5 bases). The CDR3 is made up of 14 amino acids. The germline V gene has CDR1 SGHTA and CDR2 FQGTGA. V lost 4 bases, J lost 7 bases, and 17 bases lay in between. The CDR3 loop reads CASSSSLSGSEQYF. Written as DNA, the CDR3 is TGTGCCAGCAGCTCTTCATTGTCGGGGAGTGAGCAGTACTTC.

The rearrangement uses TRBV28 and TRBJ2-3; D is tentatively TRBD1 or TRBD2 (5 bases each). The CDR3 runs to 17 residues. Looked up from germline, CDR1 is MDHEN and CDR2 is SYDVKM. Trimming pared 0 bases from V and 2 bases from J, leaving 15 bases between. The CDR3 spells CASSLWGDPASTDTQYF. CDR3 DNA: TGTGCCAGCAGTTTATGGGGGGACCCCGCTTCCACAGATACGCAGTATTTT. Full variable domain (rest looked up from reference TRBV28 and TRBJ2-3): DVKVTQSSRYLVKRTGEKVFLECVQDMDHENMFWYRQDPGLGLRLIYFSYDVKMKEKGDIPEGYSVSREKKERFSLILESASTNQTSMYLCASSLWGDPASTDTQYFGPGTRLTVL.

A few counts support this clone. The rearrangement links TRBV6-1 to TRBJ1-5; D gene ambiguous. Germline CDR1 and CDR2: MNHNS and SASEGT. The V end lost 3 bases, the J end lost 7 bases, and 13 bases lay between the germline ends. CDR3 length equals 14 residues. The CDR3 reads CASSDSGFGQPQHF. The CDR3, as DNA: TGTGCCAGCAGTGATTCTGGTTTTGGACAGCCCCAGCATTTT.

The rearrangement links TRBV28 to TRBJ2-2; 8 bases are a match to TRBD1. The junction had 16 bases not matched to a gene; V was cut back by 6 bases and J by 7 bases. This CDR3 comprises 17 residues. Germline CDR1 reads MDHEN; CDR2 reads SYDVKM. The CDR3 sequence is CASSLGQGRLTVGELFF. CDR3 nucleotides: TGTGCCAGCAGCCTAGGACAGGGACGTCTAACCGTCGGGGAGCTGTTTTTT.

J is TRBJ1-5 and V is TRBV6-5; D unclear. Trimming pared 4 bases from V and 0 bases from J, leaving 4 bases between. Germline assignment: CDR1 MNHEY and CDR2 SVGAGI. The CDR3 is 13 residues long. Here the CDR3 reads CASSSYSNQPQHF. CDR3 DNA: TGTGCCAGCAGTTCATATAGCAATCAGCCCCAGCATTTT.

The rearrangement uses TRBV14 and TRBJ1-6; 8 bases agree with TRBD1. V trimming: 1 base; J trimming: 10 bases; junction bases outside the gene matches: 3. From germline, CDR1 is SGHDN and CDR2 FVKESK. The CDR3 consists of 14 residues. The CDR3 sequence is CASSQGTGYSPLHF. The CDR3 DNA follows: TGTGCCAGCAGCCAAGGGACAGGGTACTCACCCCTCCACTTT.

The J gene is TRBJ2-7, the V gene TRBV7-2, with D possibly matching TRBD2 (11 bases). Trimming shortened V by 5 bases and J by 2 bases, and 25 bases separated the two germline ends. Germline values: CDR1 SGHTA, CDR2 FQGNSA. The CDR3 contains 18 residues. The CDR3 loop is CASSLRDRGSGGAYEQYF. CDR3 in DNA: TGTGCCAGCAGCCTCCGGGACAGGGGTAGCGGGGGGGCCTACGAGCAGTACTTC.

The rearrangement joins TRBV6-6 to TRBJ1-6; the match to TRBD1 covers 7 bases. V lost 2 bases, J lost 10 bases, and 5 bases stayed unmatched. Germline V gene lookup returns CDR1 MNHNY and CDR2 SVGAGI (reference sequence). CDR3 length: 14 amino acids. CDR3 nucleotide sequence: TGTGCCAGCAGTTACCGACAGGGAGACTCACCCCTCCACTTT. It is translated as CASSYRQGDSPLHF.

The chain uses TRBV18 and TRBJ2-2; TRBD1 matches 7 bases. Germline V gene sequence: CDR1 KGHSH, CDR2 LQKENI. The CDR3 contains 15 residues. With 8 bases clipped from V and 1 base from J, the junction kept 7 bases outside the gene matches. CDR3 residues: CASPQGGRNTGELFF. For the CDR3, the DNA is TGTGCCAGCCCTCAAGGGGGCAGGAACACCGGGGAGCTGTTTTTT.

The V call is TRBV7-8, the J call TRBJ2-1; the D is unclear. This CDR3 has 14 residues. Trimming removed 0 bases at V and 7 bases at J, with 10 bases between. The germline CDR1 and CDR2 sequences are SGHVS and FQNEAQ. In nucleotides, the CDR3 is TGTGCCAGCAGCTTAGCGCCCGGCAGAAATGAGCAGTTCTTC. Translation gives CASSLAPGRNEQFF.

The rearrangement links TRBV28 to TRBJ1-2, with 8 bases fitting TRBD1. V shed 8 bases and J 10 bases; nucleotides not matched to a gene: 12. The CDR3 runs 13 residues. The germline gives CDR1 MDHEN, CDR2 SYDVKM. CDR3 sequence: CASVLRDRPIYTF. DNA of the CDR3: TGTGCCAGCGTACTAAGGGACAGGCCGATCTACACCTTC.

The chain combines TRBV9 with TRBJ2-4; either TRBD1 or TRBD2 may fit D (5 bases each). The CDR3 loop spans 13 amino acids. The germline V and J ends were trimmed by 0 bases and 8 bases, with 9 bases remaining between them. Germline CDR1 and CDR2: SGDLS and YYNGEE. Here the CDR3 reads CASSVGGRDIQYF. CDR3 DNA: TGTGCCAGCAGCGTAGGGGGGAGAGACATTCAGTACTTC.

V and J are TRBV10-1 and TRBJ2-7; a weak D match, TRBD2 (6 bases). V was trimmed by 7 bases and J by 4 bases, leaving 11 bases between them. CDR1 is WNHNN, CDR2 SYGVQD, per germline (reference sequence). This CDR3 region has 12 residues. The CDR3 sequence: CASNEGTYEQYF. The CDR3 DNA reads TGCGCCAGCAACGAGGGGACTTACGAGCAGTACTTC.

V and J are TRBV1 and TRBJ2-2; the table's D call, TRBD2, was not checked against the DNA. TRBV1 is a pseudogene locus. This CDR3 has 16 residues. CDR3 nucleotide sequence: TGCACCAGGGGACTAGCGGACCCCCCGAGGGGCGGGGAGCTGTTTTTT. Translation: CTRGLADPPRGGELFF.

This rearrangement joins TRBV7-6 to TRBJ2-5; a weak D match, TRBD1 (6 bases). CDR3 length equals 15 residues. V was shortened by 1 base and J by 2 bases, with 11 bases between the two germline ends. Germline loops: CDR1 SGHVS, CDR2 FNYEAQ. In nucleotides, the CDR3 is TGTGCCAGCAGCTTAGGAGGACAGAGTCAAGAGACCCAGTACTTC. This gives the protein CASSLGGQSQETQYF.

V and J are TRBV5-5 and TRBJ1-3, with D uncertain. Germline V gene data show CDR1 as SGHKS and CDR2 as YYEKEE (reference sequence). The CDR3 runs 15 residues. Trimming took 0 bases from V and 0 from J, leaving 7 bases between them. The CDR3 DNA reads TGTGCCAGCAGCTTGGCCATAGGCTCTGGAAACACCATATATTTT. This encodes CASSLAIGSGNTIYF. Combining the CDR3 with reference TRBV5-5 and TRBJ1-3 gives the whole variable domain DAGVTQSPTHLIKTRGQQVTLRCSPISGHKSVSWYQQVLGQGPQFIFQYYEKEERGRGNFPDRFSARQFPNYSSELNVNALLLGDSALYLCASSLAIGSGNTIYFGEGSWLTVV.

The chain joins TRBV28 to TRBJ2-7; possibly TRBD1 or TRBD2 for D (7 bases each). The CDR3 spans 14 residues. Per germline, CDR1 MDHEN and CDR2 SYDVKM. V was pared by 10 bases and J by 6 bases, with 22 bases between. This chain's CDR3 is CATRGGLAPFEQYF. CDR3 nucleotide sequence: TGTGCCACCAGGGGGGGCCTGGCCCCGTTCGAGCAGTACTTC.

This clone occurred a few times. The chain employs TRBV5-1 and TRBJ1-6, with D unresolved. Germline CDR1 SGHRS, CDR2 YFSETQ. The CDR3 extends over 14 amino acids. V was cut by 2 bases and J by 9 bases, with 12 bases left in between. CDR3 amino acids: CASSLYDTGSPLHF. CDR3 sequence (DNA): TGCGCCAGCAGCTTATACGATACGGGTTCACCCCTCCACTTT.